This TCR beta chain originates from a study of blood T cell repertoires in COVID-19 (dated by TCRdb to 2020 to 2022). Broadly, across the study: Collaborator samples came from the United States, Italy and Spain and covered acute and convalescent phases of COVID-19. HLA class I and class II types, where available, came from metadata supplied by the sample provider rather than from assay-based typing. Samples came from the ongoing ImmuneRACE study (first 160 participants) plus 1,254 subjects from 6 global collaborators. The prospective study material was composed of cDNA or gDNA derived from T cells, B-cell-depleted T cells, or PBMCs. The sample metadata nearly always contained a de-identified subject ID, COVID-19 status, age in years and sex. The dataset comprised deeply sampled blood TCRbeta repertoires from subjects exposed to, actively infected with, or recovered from COVID-19. The repertoires were released in a freely available public database intended as a resource for research on the immune response to SARS-CoV-2. Summary of the overall study and its limitations: The amount of clinical and demographic metadata varied by source and participant and was provided uncurated.

TCRbeta CDR3 regions were amplified from genomic DNA using the immunoSEQ Assay, a bias-controlled multiplex PCR. The authors' analysis ran thus. The number of nucleated cells in each sample was estimated from the amplification of reference gene primers within the assay. To quantify the absolute abundance of each unique TCRbeta CDR3 rearrangement, sequence reads were collapsed and filtered. Productive Simpson clonality was computed per sample as the square root of Simpson's diversity index over productive rearrangements. Entries here come from immuneACCESS through TCRdb and include only in-frame sequences with V and J called. Some clones fail to appear in such tables; in the studies checked, an unresolved V gene covers under half of the shortfall, and the cause of the remainder is unknown. The V and J calls and clone size were taken over from that table, and D and trimming were inferred from the DNA. In all, the sample holds 81,000 or so clones, and approximately 92% of those were seen once. The ten largest clones represent under 7.5% of the sample.

To note about this clone: The clone's antigen remains unknown. Base quality data are lacking; no much larger clone is found one base away.

V is clipped by 2 bases and J by 3 bases, and the sequence between their germline boundaries is 15 bases long. The CDR3, from cysteine to phenylalanine, totals 15 residues. This entry keeps only the CDR3 DNA: 45 bases, framed from base 1. Collaborating institutions collected whole blood in K2EDTA tubes following their own protocols. For TCRbeta analysis, collaborator samples were shipped as frozen whole blood, as isolated PBMCs, or as DNA extracted from either sample type. The chain employs TRBV5-3 and TRBJ2-7; possibly the D gene is TRBD2, per 6 matching bases. TRBV5-3 is an ORF, and what it does is uncertain. Sequencing was done on a sample of peripheral blood. This TCR came from a woman aged 55-69 years with active COVID-19. The sequence in DNA is TGTGCCAGAAGCTTATCCGTGACTAGTCACTACGAGCAGTACTTC. Its protein product is CARSLSVTSHYEQYF.